Described below is a single T cell receptor (beta chain) sequence and its context. V lost 6 bases and J lost 2; bases outside the gene matches: 6. Germline CDR1 reads LNHDA; CDR2 reads SQIVND (reference sequence). The CDR3 extends over 14 amino acids. These data originate in a study of blood T cell repertoires in COVID-19. Using immunoSEQ multiplex PCR, the repertoire was profiled, and TCRdb retains in-frame clones only, with some absent. The data contain about 100,000 clones, around nine tenths of them singletons. Input material: peripheral blood. The sequence was collected from a human donor with COVID-19, enrolled during active disease. The donor label of this sample is uncertain. The J gene is TRBJ1-2, the V gene TRBV19; 7 bases line up with TRBD1. The CDR3 reads CASSSGGSNYGYTF. The DNA of the CDR3 is TGTGCCAGTAGCTCAGGGGGAAGCAACTATGGCTACACCTTC.